The rows below give T cell receptor beta chains drawn from one sample of a study of T-cell memory formation after mild COVID-19. Each CDR3 protein gets one entry after TCRdb re-called the 5' RACE reads with MiXCR. Of approximately 48,000 distinct CDR3 sequences listed, around 7.3% were seen once; the top ten hold about 1.5%. Sequencing was carried out using PBMCs or a T cell subset sorted from them (not recorded which). These receptors came from a man between 18 and 35 years old who had mild COVID-19 (a few samples of this study predate the infection). Cell type and time point are not known. The CDR3 runs from the conserved cysteine through the conserved F or W. D genes are given only for firm matches. Expanded clones get a size class; other rows say once, few or many, or leave the size out.

D gene: .; J gene: TRBJ1-2; CDR3 length: 11; V gene: TRBV12-3/TRBV12-4; clone size: few; CDR3 protein: CASSLAQAYTF; CDR3 DNA: TGTGCCAGCAGTTTAGCGCAAGCTTACACCTTC
D gene: TRBD2; J gene: TRBJ2-1; CDR3 length: 14; V gene: TRBV12-3/TRBV12-4; clone size: few; CDR3 protein: CASSILAGYNEQFF; CDR3 DNA: TGTGCCAGCTCCATACTAGCGGGCTACAATGAGCAGTTCTTC
D gene: TRBD1; J gene: TRBJ2-7; CDR3 length: 14; V gene: TRBV20-1; clone size: many; CDR3 protein: CSATGTGSSYEQYF; CDR3 DNA: TGCAGTGCAACCGGGACAGGGAGCTCCTACGAGCAGTACTTC
D gene: .; J gene: TRBJ2-6; CDR3 length: 16; V gene: TRBV5-1; clone size: many; CDR3 protein: CASSPRGDSGANVLTF; CDR3 DNA: TGCGCCAGCAGCCCCCGTGGGGACTCTGGGGCCAACGTCCTGACTTTC
D gene: .; J gene: TRBJ2-7; CDR3 length: 13; V gene: TRBV7-2; clone size: many; CDR3 protein: CATSAGPNYEQYF; CDR3 DNA: TGTGCCACCTCCGCGGGACCGAACTACGAGCAGTACTTC
D gene: .; J gene: TRBJ2-7; CDR3 length: 14; V gene: TRBV7-9; clone size: .; CDR3 protein: CASSLGDGTYEQYF; CDR3 DNA: TGTGCCAGCAGCTTAGGAGACGGTACCTACGAGCAGTACTTC
D gene: .; J gene: TRBJ2-6; CDR3 length: 14; V gene: TRBV20-1; clone size: .; CDR3 protein: CSARVVSGANVLTF; CDR3 DNA: TGCAGTGCTAGAGTGGTTTCTGGGGCCAACGTCCTGACTTTC
D gene: .; J gene: TRBJ2-7; CDR3 length: 14; V gene: TRBV9; clone size: .; CDR3 protein: CASSVVANSYEQYF; CDR3 DNA: TGTGCCAGCAGCGTAGTGGCCAACTCCTACGAGCAGTACTTC
D gene: TRBD1; J gene: TRBJ2-1; CDR3 length: 16; V gene: TRBV7-3; clone size: few; CDR3 protein: CASSLMGQGFYNEQFF; CDR3 DNA: TGTGCCAGCAGCTTAATGGGACAGGGGTTCTACAATGAGCAGTTCTTC
D gene: .; J gene: TRBJ2-3; CDR3 length: 15; V gene: TRBV7-8; clone size: many; CDR3 protein: CASSSGGIGADTQYF; CDR3 DNA: TGTGCCAGCAGCTCTGGCGGGATAGGGGCAGATACGCAGTATTTT
D gene: TRBD1; J gene: TRBJ1-1; CDR3 length: 14; V gene: TRBV29-1; clone size: .; CDR3 protein: CSVPSTGGDGEAFF; CDR3 DNA: TGCAGCGTCCCTTCGACAGGGGGTGATGGTGAAGCTTTCTTT
D gene: .; J gene: TRBJ1-1; CDR3 length: 15; V gene: TRBV5-1; clone size: few; CDR3 protein: CASSLAGGMNTEAFF; CDR3 DNA: TGCGCCAGCAGCTTGGCCGGGGGGATGAACACTGAAGCTTTCTTT
D gene: .; J gene: TRBJ2-1; CDR3 length: 14; V gene: TRBV5-1; clone size: few; CDR3 protein: CASHRGLTANEQFF; CDR3 DNA: TGCGCCAGCCACCGGGGCCTCACGGCCAATGAGCAGTTCTTC
D gene: .; J gene: TRBJ2-1; CDR3 length: 14; V gene: TRBV7-8; clone size: .; CDR3 protein: CASTLTGPHNEQFF; CDR3 DNA: TGTGCCAGCACTTTAACGGGGCCCCACAATGAGCAGTTCTTC
D gene: .; J gene: TRBJ2-1; CDR3 length: 11; V gene: TRBV5-1; clone size: .; CDR3 protein: CASSLMNEQFF; CDR3 DNA: TGCGCCAGCAGCTTGATGAATGAGCAGTTCTTC
D gene: .; J gene: TRBJ1-4; CDR3 length: 14; V gene: TRBV20-1; clone size: .; CDR3 protein: CSAKQGLADEKLFF; CDR3 DNA: TGCAGTGCTAAACAGGGTTTGGCGGATGAAAAACTGTTTTTT
D gene: TRBD1; J gene: TRBJ1-1; CDR3 length: 14; V gene: TRBV5-4; clone size: .; CDR3 protein: CASSSGGEPAEAFF; CDR3 DNA: TGTGCCAGCAGCTCAGGGGGCGAACCTGCTGAAGCTTTCTTT
D gene: .; J gene: TRBJ2-2; CDR3 length: 16; V gene: TRBV4-3; clone size: many; CDR3 protein: CASSQEIGGFTGELFF; CDR3 DNA: TGCGCCAGCAGCCAAGAAATTGGCGGATTCACCGGGGAGCTGTTTTTT
D gene: TRBD2; J gene: TRBJ2-3; CDR3 length: 15; V gene: TRBV18; clone size: .; CDR3 protein: CASSPPSGGSDTQYF; CDR3 DNA: TGTGCCAGCTCACCACCTAGCGGGGGGTCAGATACGCAGTATTTT
D gene: TRBD2; J gene: TRBJ2-5; CDR3 length: 16; V gene: TRBV24-1; clone size: many; CDR3 protein: CATSDHGLAGQETQYF; CDR3 DNA: TGTGCCACCAGTGATCACGGTTTAGCGGGACAAGAGACCCAGTACTTC
D gene: .; J gene: TRBJ1-1; CDR3 length: 15; V gene: TRBV28; clone size: many; CDR3 protein: CASSFRGGQNTEAFF; CDR3 DNA: TGTGCCAGCAGTTTCCGTGGGGGGCAGAACACTGAAGCTTTCTTT
D gene: TRBD1; J gene: TRBJ2-1; CDR3 length: 14; V gene: TRBV15; clone size: .; CDR3 protein: CATSPGQSYNEQFF; CDR3 DNA: TGTGCCACCAGCCCGGGACAGAGCTACAATGAGCAGTTCTTC
D gene: .; J gene: TRBJ2-7; CDR3 length: 11; V gene: TRBV12-3/TRBV12-4; clone size: .; CDR3 protein: CASSRTYEQYF; CDR3 DNA: TGTGCCAGCAGTAGGACCTACGAGCAGTACTTC
D gene: .; J gene: TRBJ1-5; CDR3 length: 15; V gene: TRBV4-3; clone size: many; CDR3 protein: CASSQDRQVQQPQHF; CDR3 DNA: TGCGCCAGCAGCCAAGACCGACAGGTACAGCAGCCCCAGCATTTT
D gene: TRBD1; J gene: TRBJ1-2; CDR3 length: 16; V gene: TRBV7-2; clone size: .; CDR3 protein: CASSLPRGRLAYGYTF; CDR3 DNA: TGTGCCAGCAGCTTACCGAGGGGGCGATTGGCCTATGGCTACACCTTC
D gene: TRBD1; J gene: TRBJ1-2; CDR3 length: 13; V gene: TRBV3-1; clone size: few; CDR3 protein: CASSPSGTELYTF; CDR3 DNA: TGTGCCAGCAGCCCATCCGGGACAGAACTCTACACCTTC
D gene: .; J gene: TRBJ2-3; CDR3 length: 13; V gene: TRBV12-3/TRBV12-4; clone size: many; CDR3 protein: CAIGGGGTDTQYF; CDR3 DNA: TGTGCCATAGGTGGGGGCGGCACAGATACGCAGTATTTT
D gene: TRBD2; J gene: TRBJ2-3; CDR3 length: 17; V gene: TRBV7-8; clone size: medium-sized; CDR3 protein: CASSPGTSGGLTDTQYF; CDR3 DNA: TGTGCCAGCAGCCCCGGGACTAGCGGGGGGCTGACAGATACGCAGTATTTT
D gene: .; J gene: TRBJ2-1; CDR3 length: 14; V gene: TRBV19; clone size: .; CDR3 protein: CASKRAGSNNEQFF; CDR3 DNA: TGTGCCAGTAAGAGGGCAGGGTCTAACAATGAGCAGTTCTTC
D gene: .; J gene: TRBJ2-7; CDR3 length: 13; V gene: TRBV3-1; clone size: few; CDR3 protein: CASSHIRGYEQYF; CDR3 DNA: TGTGCCAGCAGCCATATTAGAGGCTACGAGCAGTACTTC
D gene: TRBD1; J gene: TRBJ2-1; CDR3 length: 15; V gene: TRBV5-1; clone size: .; CDR3 protein: CAISLAGDSYNEQFF; CDR3 DNA: TGCGCCATCAGCTTGGCCGGGGACAGCTACAATGAGCAGTTCTTC
D gene: TRBD2; J gene: TRBJ2-1; CDR3 length: 15; V gene: TRBV6-2/TRBV6-3; clone size: .; CDR3 protein: CASRPLSGGAPEQFF; CDR3 DNA: TGTGCCAGCAGACCCCTGAGCGGGGGGGCTCCTGAGCAGTTCTTC
D gene: .; J gene: TRBJ2-5; CDR3 length: 15; V gene: TRBV12-3/TRBV12-4; clone size: few; CDR3 protein: CASSKQDGIQETQYF; CDR3 DNA: TGTGCCAGCAGTAAACAGGACGGTATTCAAGAGACCCAGTACTTC
D gene: .; J gene: TRBJ2-5; CDR3 length: 14; V gene: TRBV7-2; clone size: .; CDR3 protein: CASSFQGTEETQYF; CDR3 DNA: TGTGCCAGCAGCTTCCAGGGGACGGAAGAGACCCAGTACTTC
D gene: .; J gene: TRBJ1-1; CDR3 length: 14; V gene: TRBV27; clone size: few; CDR3 protein: CASSLRGGSTEAFF; CDR3 DNA: TGTGCCAGTAGTCTTCGAGGTGGTAGCACTGAAGCTTTCTTT
D gene: .; J gene: TRBJ1-6; CDR3 length: 13; V gene: TRBV7-2; clone size: .; CDR3 protein: CASIYSYNSPLHF; CDR3 DNA: TGTGCCAGCATATACTCCTATAATTCACCCCTCCACTTT
D gene: .; J gene: TRBJ1-1; CDR3 length: 16; V gene: TRBV5-1; clone size: .; CDR3 protein: CASSLDTMTENTEAFF; CDR3 DNA: TGCGCCAGCAGCTTGGACACTATGACGGAGAACACTGAAGCTTTCTTT
D gene: .; J gene: TRBJ2-7; CDR3 length: 14; V gene: TRBV5-1; clone size: many; CDR3 protein: CASSLLAPPDEQYF; CDR3 DNA: TGCGCCAGCAGCTTGCTGGCCCCCCCTGACGAGCAGTACTTC
D gene: TRBD2; J gene: TRBJ2-3; CDR3 length: 17; V gene: TRBV5-4; clone size: .; CDR3 protein: CASSLGGLAGGKDTQYF; CDR3 DNA: TGTGCCAGCAGCTTAGGTGGACTAGCGGGGGGAAAAGATACGCAGTATTTT
D gene: .; J gene: TRBJ2-3; CDR3 length: 13; V gene: TRBV2; clone size: .; CDR3 protein: CASRDYRTDTQYF; CDR3 DNA: TGTGCCAGCAGGGACTATCGGACAGATACGCAGTATTTT